These 30 T cell receptor beta chains share one sample of origin, sequenced in a study of vaccination and CD4 T cells after COVID-19. What these receptors recognize is not known. Treatment denoted: roughly 10-day PBMC culture with coronavirus spike peptide pools or control peptides (ViraFEST assay). The Oncomine TCR Beta short-read assay was what sequenced the DNA obtained from cultured CD4+ T cells. Using its own MiXCR run on the PCR reads, TCRdb lists one record per CDR3 protein. The sample includes 15,000 to 25,000 distinct CDR3 sequences, roughly half of them seen just once. The input for sequencing was CD4+ T cells from blood, cultured in vitro, taken before SARS-CoV-2 vaccination. The receptors stem from a human donor who had recovered from COVID-19.

This clonotype appeared a few times. The chain couples TRBV7-3 to TRBJ2-3; no firm D call. V lost 2 bases and J 4 bases, leaving 7 bases between the germline ends. The CDR3 loop spans 13 amino acids. The germline gives CDR1 SGHTA, CDR2 FQGTGA. The CDR3 coding sequence is TGTGCCAGCAGCTTACCGGGTTCAGATACGCAGTATTTT. As protein: CASSLPGSDTQYF.

This chain connects TRBV15 to TRBJ1-3; maybe TRBD1 (5 bases). This CDR3 has 16 residues. The germline V gene encodes CDR1 LNHNV and CDR2 YYDKDF (reference sequence). The V end was cut by 3 bases, the J end by 4 bases, with 16 bases between. The CDR3 region has the DNA TGTGCCACCAGCAGGGCCCGGGACGGGAGGGGAAACACCATATATTTT. Translating it yields CATSRARDGRGNTIYF.

The chain carries TRBV28 and TRBJ2-5, with D possibly matching TRBD1 (6 bases). Trimming pared 5 bases from V and 2 bases from J, leaving 9 bases between. Germline CDR1 is MDHEN and CDR2 is SYDVKM. The CDR3 runs to 13 residues. CDR3 amino acids: CASSIGQQETQYF. The CDR3 DNA is TGTGCCAGCAGTATTGGACAGCAAGAGACCCAGTACTTC.

This clonotype was seen only once. The V call is TRBV20-1, the J call TRBJ2-2; 9 positions agree with TRBD2. The CDR3 length is 18 residues. In germline, CDR1 is DFQATT, CDR2 SNEGSKA (reference sequence). Trimming took 2 bases from V and 3 from J; bases not matched to a gene: 13. CDR3 sequence: CSARYTISGSLDTGELFF. CDR3 bases: TGCAGTGCTAGATATACGATTAGCGGGAGTTTAGACACCGGGGAGCTGTTTTTT.

V usage is TRBV4-1 and J usage is TRBJ1-2; D gene uncertain. Trimming removed 0 bases from V and 8 bases from J, with 13 bases in between. CDR1 is MGHRA, CDR2 YSYEKL, per germline. This CDR3 spans 14 amino acids. The CDR3 sequence is CASSQDAGIGGYTF. DNA for the CDR3: TGCGCCAGCAGCCAAGATGCAGGAATTGGAGGCTACACCTTC.

This rearrangement joins TRBV27 to TRBJ2-3; 7 nucleotides agree with TRBD2. V trimming: 5 bases; J trimming: 4 bases; junction bases outside the gene matches: 3. The CDR3 length is 13 residues. Germline CDR1 and CDR2: MNHEY and SMNVEV (reference sequence). CDR3 loop: CASSRGRADTQYF. The DNA of the CDR3 is TGTGCCAGCAGTCGAGGGAGGGCAGATACGCAGTATTTT.

In this sample, this clonotype turned up once. This chain uses TRBV5-4 with TRBJ2-2, with D tentatively TRBD2 (5 bases). Germline V gene sequence: CDR1 SGHNT, CDR2 YYREEE (reference sequence). Trimming removed 3 bases from V and 4 bases from J, with 13 bases in between. The length of the CDR3 is 15 residues. CDR3 nucleotides: TGTGCCAGCAGCTGGAACGGGGTTAGCACCGGGGAGCTGTTTTTT. Translated: CASSWNGVSTGELFF.

The chain has TRBV28 and TRBJ2-4, with D possibly being TRBD1 (5 bases). The germline V gene encodes CDR1 MDHEN and CDR2 SYDVKM. The CDR3 runs to 14 residues. V was cut by 4 bases and J by 6 bases, with 13 bases left in between. CDR3 residues: CASSSVRVGNIQYF. CDR3 sequence (DNA): TGTGCCAGCAGTTCTGTCAGGGTTGGAAACATTCAGTACTTC.

This clonotype turned up a few times. V and J are TRBV11-3 and TRBJ2-7, with 11 bases matching TRBD1. The germline V gene encodes CDR1 SGHNT and CDR2 YENEEA. Trimming took 6 bases from V and 5 from J; bases not matched to a gene: 6. This CDR3 is built from 14 residues. The CDR3 sequence is CASRVGQGDNEQYF. CDR3 bases: TGTGCCAGCAGGGTGGGACAGGGGGACAACGAGCAGTACTTC.

This chain connects TRBV6-1 to TRBJ1-6, with D possibly being TRBD1 (6 bases). Looked up from germline, CDR1 is MNHNS and CDR2 is SASEGT. V was shortened by 10 bases and J by 7 bases, with 23 bases between the two germline ends. The CDR3 covers 16 residues. The DNA for the CDR3 is TGTGCCACCACACATACTATGACAGGTGGAAATTCACCCCTCCACTTT. Protein sequence: CATTHTMTGGNSPLHF.

J is TRBJ1-6 and V is TRBV28; no reliable D call. Germline V lookup: CDR1 MDHEN, CDR2 SYDVKM. The CDR3 extends over 12 amino acids. The V end was cut by 0 bases, the J end by 12 bases, with 6 bases between. The CDR3 is CASSLWRLPLHF. Written as DNA, the CDR3 is TGTGCCAGCAGTTTATGGCGGTTACCCCTCCACTTT.

The table lists this clonotype with a count of one. The chain carries TRBV6-1 and TRBJ2-1; D ambiguous. The ends were cut back, 6 bases at V and 3 bases at J, with 3 bases in the middle. Germline lookup yields CDR1 MNHNS and CDR2 SASEGT. This CDR3 is 11 amino acids long. The CDR3 DNA reads TGTGCCAGCAGGGTCTACAATGAGCAGTTCTTC. Encoded protein: CASRVYNEQFF.

The V gene is TRBV6-1, the J gene TRBJ2-3, with D possibly being TRBD1 (6 bases). CDR1 and CDR2 (germline): MNHNS, SASEGT. Trimming left V 2 bases short and J 9 bases short, with 12 bases between. The length of the CDR3 is 13 residues. The CDR3 coding sequence is TGTGCCAGCAGTGAAACAGGGTTCGGGACGCAGTATTTT. Amino acids: CASSETGFGTQYF.

The genes are TRBV28 and TRBJ1-6; D ambiguous. Germline CDR1 MDHEN, CDR2 SYDVKM. The CDR3 runs to 13 residues. V was cut by 6 bases and J by 4 bases, with 7 bases left in between. CDR3 sequence: CASRVQYNSPLHF. In DNA, the CDR3 is TGTGCCAGCAGGGTGCAGTATAATTCACCCCTCCACTTT. Combining the CDR3 with reference TRBV28 and TRBJ1-6 gives the whole variable domain DVKVTQSSRYLVKRTGEKVFLECVQDMDHENMFWYRQDPGLGLRLIYFSYDVKMKEKGDIPEGYSVSREKKERFSLILESASTNQTSMYLCASRVQYNSPLHFGNGTRLTVT.

This chain's CDR3 is CASGYAGARDQETQYF. The CDR3, as DNA: TGTGCCAGCGGCTATGCGGGGGCGCGCGACCAAGAGACCCAGTACTTC. The rearrangement joins TRBV2 to TRBJ2-5, with a possible D match to TRBD2 (7 bases). CDR1 is SNHLY, CDR2 FYNNEI, per germline. The ends were cut back, 8 bases at V and 0 bases at J, with 19 bases in the middle. The CDR3 covers 16 residues.

In DNA, the CDR3 is TGTGCCAGCAGCTTAGGGCCCCGGCAGTCGTCCTACGAGCAGTACTTC. It encodes CASSLGPRQSSYEQYF. V gene TRBV7-2 combines with J gene TRBJ2-7; D gene uncertain. Trimming pared 1 base from V and 1 base from J, leaving 14 bases between. Germline-derived CDR1 and CDR2 are SGHTA and FQGNSA. The CDR3 is made up of 16 amino acids.

This chain joins TRBV11-3 and TRBJ2-2; D unresolved. The germline V gene encodes CDR1 SGHNT and CDR2 YENEEA. CDR3 length: 15 residues. V shed 1 base and J shed 2 bases, with 8 bases lying between them. The CDR3 DNA is TGTGCCAGCAGCTTAGTTGGGCTAAACACCGGGGAGCTGTTTTTT. As protein: CASSLVGLNTGELFF.

V is TRBV27 and J is TRBJ2-7, with 7 positions matching TRBD1. The trim removed 5 bases at V and 0 bases at J, leaving 10 bases unmatched. The CDR3 totals 16 residues. From germline, CDR1 is MNHEY and CDR2 SMNVEV (reference sequence). The CDR3 DNA follows: TGTGCCAGCAGTAAAAGACAGGGCCGAAGCTCCTACGAGCAGTACTTC. As protein: CASSKRQGRSSYEQYF.

This clonotype qualifies as large. CDR3 region: CASSSRTGDSPLHF. As DNA, the CDR3 is TGTGCCAGCAGCTCTCGGACAGGAGATTCACCCCTCCACTTT. The chain joins TRBV7-8 to TRBJ1-6; TRBD1 agrees at 7 bases. Germline loops: CDR1 SGHVS, CDR2 FQNEAQ. The CDR3 covers 14 residues. With 4 bases clipped from V and 8 bases from J, the junction kept 5 bases outside the gene matches.

V is TRBV6-1 and J is TRBJ2-7; D might be TRBD1 or TRBD2, each matching 6 bases. Germline CDR1 reads MNHNS; CDR2 reads SASEGT. The CDR3 loop spans 13 amino acids. Trimming shortened V by 6 bases and J by 7 bases, and 16 bases separated the two germline ends. CDR3 nucleotide sequence: TGTGCCAGCAGGCGGGACCTGAGGGGGGAGCAGTACTTC. Amino acid sequence: CASRRDLRGEQYF.

This clonotype was detected only a few times. The chain employs TRBV28 and TRBJ1-2, with TRBD1 as a possible D gene (6 bases). This CDR3 is 13 amino acids long. Germline CDR1 and CDR2: MDHEN and SYDVKM. The germline V and J ends were trimmed by 7 bases and 7 bases, with 16 bases remaining between them. For the CDR3, the DNA is TGTGCCAGCAAGGGGGGGACGGGGGTTGGCTACACCTTC. Translating gives CASKGGTGVGYTF.

The chain employs TRBV20-1 and TRBJ2-3; 10 nucleotides line up with TRBD2. The germline V gene has CDR1 DFQATT and CDR2 SNEGSKA (reference sequence). The CDR3 runs 16 residues. V gave up 0 bases and J gave up 3 bases; unmatched junction bases: 6. The CDR3 coding sequence is TGCAGTGCTAGAGATCTAGCGGGAGAGTCTACAGATACGCAGTATTTT. Translating gives CSARDLAGESTDTQYF.

The genes are TRBV7-2 and TRBJ2-2; D uncertain. The germline CDR1 and CDR2 sequences are SGHTA and FQGNSA. V gave up 5 bases and J gave up 6 bases, with 19 bases separating them. The CDR3 consists of 16 residues. The chain's CDR3 is CASSQDSPLTSGELFF. CDR3 coding DNA: TGTGCCAGCAGCCAGGATTCCCCCTTAACGTCCGGGGAGCTGTTTTTT.

CDR3 amino acids: CSAYSGGNQPQHF. As DNA, the CDR3 is TGCAGTGCTTATTCAGGAGGCAATCAGCCCCAGCATTTT. This rearrangement joins TRBV20-1 to TRBJ1-5; D ambiguous. The V end was cut by 5 bases, the J end by 2 bases, with 10 bases between. Per germline, CDR1 DFQATT and CDR2 SNEGSKA (reference sequence). The CDR3 has 13 residues.

A few counts support this clonotype. This chain uses TRBV7-3 with TRBJ1-1; D not resolved. This CDR3 region has 14 residues. Germline V gives CDR1 SGHTA, CDR2 FQGTGA. Trimming left V 2 bases short and J 1 base short, with 8 bases between. The CDR3 sequence is CASSLGGPNTEAFF. The DNA for the CDR3 is TGTGCCAGCAGCTTAGGAGGACCGAACACTGAAGCTTTCTTT.

The chain combines TRBV7-2 with TRBJ2-1; D is possibly TRBD2 (5 bases). The J call may be incorrect, as the DNA end agrees better with TRBJ2-7. From germline, CDR1 is SGHTA and CDR2 FQGNSA. The CDR3 has 15 residues. The CDR3: CASSLAYGIIDEQYF. The DNA for the CDR3 is TGTGCCAGCAGCTTAGCGTACGGGATAATCGACGAGCAGTACTTC.

The chain employs TRBV15 and TRBJ2-7, with D unresolved. Germline-derived CDR1 and CDR2 are LNHNV and YYDKDF (reference sequence). The CDR3 has 14 amino acids. The germline V and J ends were trimmed by 4 bases and 9 bases, with 19 bases remaining between them. CDR3 sequence: CATSKSGGFAGQYF. As DNA, the CDR3 is TGTGCCACCAGCAAGTCGGGTGGGTTTGCCGGGCAGTACTTC.

CDR3 sequence: CASSLDRQNQPQHF. The CDR3 DNA reads as TGTGCCAGCAGCTTAGACAGACAGAATCAGCCCCAGCATTTT. The V gene is TRBV7-8, the J gene TRBJ1-5; possibly TRBD1 for D (5 bases). The CDR3 contains 14 residues. V shed 1 base and J shed 4 bases, with 8 bases lying between them. Germline CDR1 SGHVS, CDR2 FQNEAQ.

V gene TRBV20-1 combines with J gene TRBJ2-2; no firm D call. CDR1 and CDR2 from the germline V gene are DFQATT and SNEGSKA (reference sequence). The V gene lost 3 bases and the J gene lost 2 bases, with 16 bases spanning the gap. The CDR3 is 16 amino acids. The chain's CDR3 is CSASEFETPNTGELFF. CDR3 bases: TGCAGTGCTAGTGAGTTCGAGACACCCAACACCGGGGAGCTGTTTTTT.

This clonotype was counted only a few times. The genes are TRBV6-5 and TRBJ2-5; no firm D call. This CDR3 has 12 amino acids. Trimming stripped 2 bases from V and 1 base from J, with 2 bases between. CDR1 MNHEY and CDR2 SVGAGI come from the germline V gene. The CDR3 region has the DNA TGTGCCAGCAGTTACCCCCAAGAGACCCAGTACTTC. Its protein product is CASSYPQETQYF.